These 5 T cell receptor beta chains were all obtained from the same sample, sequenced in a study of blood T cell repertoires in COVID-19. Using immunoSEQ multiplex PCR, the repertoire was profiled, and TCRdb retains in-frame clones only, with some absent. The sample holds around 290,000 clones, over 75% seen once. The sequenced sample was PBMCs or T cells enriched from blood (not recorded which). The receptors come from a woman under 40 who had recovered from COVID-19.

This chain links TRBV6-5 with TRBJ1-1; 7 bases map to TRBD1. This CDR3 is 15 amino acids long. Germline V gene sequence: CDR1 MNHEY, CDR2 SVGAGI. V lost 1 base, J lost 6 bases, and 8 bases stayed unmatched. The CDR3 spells CASSYWTTGEAEAFF. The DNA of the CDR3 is TGTGCCAGCAGTTACTGGACAACAGGGGAAGCTGAAGCTTTCTTT.

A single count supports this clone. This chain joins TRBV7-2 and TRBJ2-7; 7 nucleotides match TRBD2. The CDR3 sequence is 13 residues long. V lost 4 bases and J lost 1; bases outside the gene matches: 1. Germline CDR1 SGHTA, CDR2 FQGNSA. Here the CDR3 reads CASSWGLSYEQYF. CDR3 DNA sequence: TGTGCCAGCAGCTGGGGACTATCCTACGAGCAGTACTTC.

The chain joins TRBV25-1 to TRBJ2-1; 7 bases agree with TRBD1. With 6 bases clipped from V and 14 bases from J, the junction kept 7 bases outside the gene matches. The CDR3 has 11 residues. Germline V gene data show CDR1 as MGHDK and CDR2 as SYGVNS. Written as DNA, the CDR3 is TGTGCCAGCAGGTCGGGACAGTCTAAGTTCTTC. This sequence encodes CASRSGQSKFF. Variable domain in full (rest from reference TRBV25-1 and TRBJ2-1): EADIYQTPRYLVIGTGKKITLECSQTMGHDKMYWYQQDPGMELHLIHYSYGVNSTEKGDLSSESTVSRIRTEHFPLTLESARPSHTSQYLCASRSGQSKFFGPGTRLTVL.

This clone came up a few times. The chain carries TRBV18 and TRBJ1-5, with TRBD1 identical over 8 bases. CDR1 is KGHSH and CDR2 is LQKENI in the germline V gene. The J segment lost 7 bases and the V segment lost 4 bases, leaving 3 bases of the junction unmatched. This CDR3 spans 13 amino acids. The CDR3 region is CASSQDRGQPQHF. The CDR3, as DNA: TGTGCCAGCTCACAAGACAGGGGACAGCCCCAGCATTTT.

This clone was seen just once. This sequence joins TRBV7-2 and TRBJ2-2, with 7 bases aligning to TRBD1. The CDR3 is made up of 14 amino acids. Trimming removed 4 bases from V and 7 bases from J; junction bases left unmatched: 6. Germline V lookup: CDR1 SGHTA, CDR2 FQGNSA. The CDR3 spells CASSSTGLYGELFF. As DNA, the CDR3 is TGTGCCAGCAGCTCGACAGGGCTTTACGGGGAGCTGTTTTTT.